This T cell receptor beta chain is from a study of blood T cell repertoires in COVID-19. Overall study: T cells, B-cell-depleted T cells, or PBMCs provided the cDNA or gDNA that served as material.

Trimming at V came to 3 bases and at J to 7 bases, leaving 9 bases not matched to a gene. Looked up from germline, CDR1 is SGHRS and CDR2 is YFSETQ. The CDR3 length is 16 residues. How the authors handled the data: Reference gene primer amplification in the assay estimated nucleated cell counts. Using immunoSEQ multiplex PCR, the repertoire was profiled, and TCRdb retains in-frame clones only, with some absent. The DNA was the basis for D and trimming; V, J and clone size are from that table. Of around 150,000 clones in the sample, roughly 80% were seen once. This sequence joins TRBV5-1 and TRBJ2-2; TRBD1 agrees at 10 bases. Sequenced material: peripheral blood. The sequence derives from a man aged 55 to 70 with acute or convalescent COVID-19. The CDR3 DNA sequence: TGCGCCAGCAGCTCGACAGGGGGCGGGTTGAGCGGGGAGCTGTTTTTT. Protein sequence: CASSSTGGGLSGELFF.